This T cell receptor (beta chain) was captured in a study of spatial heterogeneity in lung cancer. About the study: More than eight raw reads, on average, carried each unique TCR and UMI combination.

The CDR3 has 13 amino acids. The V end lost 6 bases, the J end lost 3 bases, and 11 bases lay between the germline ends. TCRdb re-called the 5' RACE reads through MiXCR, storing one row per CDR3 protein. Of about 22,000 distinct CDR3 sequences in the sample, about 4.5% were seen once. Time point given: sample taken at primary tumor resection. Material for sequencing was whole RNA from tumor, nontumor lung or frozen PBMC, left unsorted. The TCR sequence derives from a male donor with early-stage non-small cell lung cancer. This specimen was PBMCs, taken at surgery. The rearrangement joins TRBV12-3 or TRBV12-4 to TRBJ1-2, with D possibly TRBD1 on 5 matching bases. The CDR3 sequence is CASRDDSDYGYTF. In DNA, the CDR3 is TGTGCCAGCAGAGATGACAGCGACTATGGCTACACCTTC.